These 10 T cell receptor beta chains were all obtained from the same sample, sequenced in a study of blood T cell repertoires in COVID-19 (dated by TCRdb to the early 2020s). The receptor library was made with the immunoSEQ multiplex PCR assay. Sourced from immuneACCESS, this table was stored by TCRdb with only in-frame sequences that have V and J called. A share of the clones is absent; for the studies checked, an unresolved V gene accounts for under half, and the remainder has no known explanation. The sample profile shows a few hundred thousand clones; roughly 85% of them were found once. Together, the top ten hold about 3.6% of the sample. The sequencing input was peripheral blood. Every receptor here comes from a woman aged 18-29 years with acute or convalescent COVID-19.

Many counts were recorded for this clone. CDR3: CASSTNPGQGANEQFF. CDR3 nucleotide sequence: TGTGCCAGCAGTACTAATCCGGGACAGGGGGCCAATGAGCAGTTCTTC. This chain links TRBV7-9 with TRBJ2-1; the match to TRBD1 covers 12 bases. J gave up 6 bases and V 6 bases, and 9 bases lay outside the gene matches. This CDR3 region has 16 residues. Germline CDR1 is SEHNR and CDR2 is FQNEAQ (reference sequence). Together with reference TRBV7-9 and TRBJ2-1, the CDR3 gives the full variable domain: DTGVSQNPRHKITKRGQNVTFRCDPISEHNRLYWYRQTLGQGPEFLTYFQNEAQLEKSRLLSDRFSAERPKGSFSTLEIQRTEQGDSAMYLCASSTNPGQGANEQFFGPGTRLTVL.

The chain employs TRBV30 and TRBJ2-1; tentatively, D is TRBD1 (5 bases). The CDR3 extends over 14 amino acids. V lost 3 bases, J lost 4 bases, and 13 bases lay in between. Germline loops: CDR1 GTSNPN, CDR2 SVGIG (reference sequence). The CDR3 nucleotides are TGTGCCTGGAGGGTGAGGACAACTTACAATGAGCAGTTCTTC. Translating it yields CAWRVRTTYNEQFF.

This chain links TRBV5-6 with TRBJ2-5, with a weak D call TRBD1 (6 bases). This CDR3 comprises 12 residues. The germline V gene has CDR1 SGHDT and CDR2 YYEEEE. Trimming removed 3 bases from V and 5 bases from J, with 8 bases in between. DNA for the CDR3: TGTGCCAGCAGCTGGCAGGGGGAGACCCAGTACTTC. This codes for CASSWQGETQYF.

The J gene is TRBJ1-1, the V gene TRBV7-3; D is possibly TRBD1 (5 bases). This CDR3 comprises 16 residues. Germline CDR1 SGHTA, CDR2 FQGTGA. V lost 5 bases, J lost 5 bases, and 21 bases lay in between. CDR3 residues: CASSPHSVGEGTEAFF. CDR3 in DNA: TGTGCCAGCAGCCCACACAGCGTTGGGGAGGGGACTGAAGCTTTCTTT.

The J gene is TRBJ1-3, the V gene TRBV4-2, with TRBD1 matching 8 bases. The V gene's germline CDR1 is LGHNA and CDR2 YNFKEQ. V lost 1 base, J lost 0 bases, and 8 bases stayed unmatched. The CDR3 consists of 18 residues. The DNA for the CDR3 is TGTGCCAGCAGCCAAGGCGCCCAGGGGGCCCGCTCTGGAAACACCATATATTTT. It encodes CASSQGAQGARSGNTIYF.

The J gene is TRBJ1-2, the V gene TRBV19, with TRBD1 matching 7 bases. Per germline, CDR1 LNHDA and CDR2 SQIVND (reference sequence). J gave up 3 bases and V 4 bases, and 5 bases lay outside the gene matches. The CDR3 is 14 amino acids. The CDR3 is CASSTDRAYYGYTF. For the CDR3, the DNA is TGTGCCAGTAGTACTGACAGGGCCTACTATGGCTACACCTTC.

This clone has only a few counts. The chain links TRBV2 to TRBJ1-6; 10 bases agree with TRBD1. Germline-derived CDR1 and CDR2 are SNHLY and FYNNEI. With 7 bases clipped from V and 8 bases from J, the junction kept 11 bases outside the gene matches. The CDR3 runs to 16 residues. This chain's CDR3 is CASKSTSGTGDSPLHF. The CDR3 DNA follows: TGTGCCAGCAAGTCAACTTCCGGGACAGGGGATTCACCCCTCCACTTT.

This chain links TRBV2 with TRBJ2-3; D perhaps matches TRBD2 (6 bases). Trimming took off 4 bases at V and 6 bases at J, with 11 bases between the two ends. Germline lookup yields CDR1 SNHLY and CDR2 FYNNEI. The CDR3 is made up of 13 amino acids. CDR3 DNA: TGTGCCAGCAGTGTCCGGAGGGGCGATACGCAGTATTTT. It translates to CASSVRRGDTQYF.

This chain connects TRBV9 to TRBJ2-7; D is ambiguous. There are 13 residues in the CDR3. Germline assignment: CDR1 SGDLS and CDR2 YYNGEE. The V and J ends lost 2 bases and 0 bases respectively, with 6 bases between them. The DNA for the CDR3 is TGTGCCAGCAGCGTCTCGGGCTCCTACGAGCAGTACTTC. This sequence encodes CASSVSGSYEQYF.

This rearrangement joins TRBV9 to TRBJ2-3; 9 bases map to TRBD1. Germline CDR1 and CDR2: SGDLS and YYNGEE. This CDR3 has 15 amino acids. J lost 2 bases, V lost 5 bases, and 6 bases had no gene match. CDR3 in amino acids: CASSAWDRATDTQYF. Here the CDR3 DNA reads TGTGCCAGCAGTGCTTGGGACAGGGCCACAGATACGCAGTATTTT. Full variable domain (remainder filled in from reference TRBV9 and TRBJ2-3): DSGVTQTPKHLITATGQRVTLRCSPRSGDLSVYWYQQSLDQGLQFLIQYYNGEERAKGNILERFSAQQFPDLHSELNLSSLELGDSALYFCASSAWDRATDTQYFGPGTRLTVL.